Following are 32 T cell receptor beta chains from one sample sequenced in a study of Ad26.COV2.S vaccination and SARS-CoV-2 variants. Libraries were prepared by immunoSEQ multiplex PCR; TCRdb keeps only in-frame clonotypes and omits some of them. The sample includes 300,000 to 350,000 clones, 75% to 90% seen only once; the top ten take around 10%. As for treatment: 19 received Ad26.COV2.S at low or high dose, single or two shots; about 5 received placebo; per-sample allocation not given. Sample collection was performed on day 63 after the first vaccine or placebo injection. The sample was peripheral blood, taken in a trial of Ad26.COV2.S vaccine versus placebo. The receptors here all came from a person between 18 and 65 years old who received the Ad26.COV2.S COVID-19 vaccine or a placebo.

The J gene is TRBJ1-2, the V gene TRBV2, with a possible D match to TRBD1 (6 bases). Germline V gene sequence: CDR1 SNHLY, CDR2 FYNNEI. Between the trimmed V and J ends, which lost 5 bases and 4 bases, there was a span of 20 bases. CDR3 length: 16 residues. The CDR3 sequence: CASSRDATGPSYGYTF. The DNA of the CDR3 is TGTGCCAGCAGTCGTGACGCCACAGGGCCTTCCTATGGCTACACCTTC.

V is TRBV28 and J is TRBJ2-7; perhaps TRBD1 as D (6 bases). V was shortened by 5 bases and J by 7 bases, with 9 bases between the two germline ends. There are 11 residues in the CDR3. From germline, CDR1 is MDHEN and CDR2 SYDVKM. CDR3 in amino acids: CASSQDREQYF. CDR3 nucleotides: TGTGCCAGCAGTCAAGACAGGGAGCAGTACTTC.

The chain combines TRBV10-3 with TRBJ2-1, with 8 bases lining up with TRBD2. The ends lost 2 bases at V and 4 bases at J; junction bases unmatched: 4. Germline V CDR1 and CDR2: ENHRY, SYGVKD. The CDR3 totals 15 residues. CDR3 sequence reads: CAISEEAGVYNEQFF. The CDR3 coding sequence is TGTGCCATCAGTGAGGAAGCGGGAGTTTACAATGAGCAGTTCTTC.

The chain employs TRBV6-5 and TRBJ2-2; 10 bases are shared with TRBD2. CDR1 and CDR2 (germline): MNHEY, SVGAGI. This CDR3 is built from 16 residues. V trimming: 2 bases; J trimming: 6 bases; junction bases outside the gene matches: 6. CDR3 in amino acids: CASSYLAGAGAGELFF. The CDR3 nucleotides are TGTGCCAGCAGTTACCTAGCGGGAGCCGGGGCCGGGGAGCTGTTTTTT.

The chain couples TRBV18 to TRBJ1-1, with D perhaps TRBD1 (6 bases). CDR1 is KGHSH and CDR2 is LQKENI in the germline V gene. CDR3 size: 11 residues. Trimming shortened V by 11 bases and J by 6 bases, and 13 bases separated the two germline ends. The CDR3 region has the DNA TGTGCCGTACAGGGATCCGCTGAAGCTTTCTTT. Protein product: CAVQGSAEAFF.

This clone was seen a single time. The rearrangement joins TRBV29-1 to TRBJ2-2; TRBD1 might be the D (5 bases). The CDR3 has 13 residues. Germline-derived CDR1 and CDR2 are SQVTM and ANQGSEA. V dropped 6 bases and J dropped 1 base, with 9 bases sitting between them. The chain's CDR3 is CSVHTGNTGELFF. CDR3 nucleotide sequence: TGCAGCGTACATACAGGGAACACCGGGGAGCTGTTTTTT.

The genes are TRBV6-5 and TRBJ2-1, with 9 bases matching TRBD2. Germline V gives CDR1 MNHEY, CDR2 SVGAGI. The CDR3 extends over 13 amino acids. The ends lost 9 bases at V and 4 bases at J; junction bases unmatched: 4. The CDR3 DNA is TGTGCCAGTCTAGCGGGACCATACAATGAGCAGTTCTTC. This translates into CASLAGPYNEQFF.

The chain carries TRBV28 and TRBJ2-7; 10 nucleotides agree with TRBD2. The CDR3 sequence is 19 residues long. The germline CDR1 and CDR2 sequences are MDHEN and SYDVKM. V was clipped by 3 bases and J by 2 bases; unmatched bases: 16. This chain's CDR3 is CASSFPWGAGGPLTYEQYF. The CDR3 DNA reads as TGTGCCAGCAGTTTCCCCTGGGGAGCGGGAGGGCCTCTAACCTACGAGCAGTACTTC.

The chain couples TRBV7-9 to TRBJ2-3; weak D call: TRBD1 (6 bases). The CDR3 totals 15 residues. V shed 2 bases and J shed 1 base, with 10 bases lying between them. The germline V gene has CDR1 SEHNR and CDR2 FQNEAQ (reference sequence). The CDR3 loop reads CASSLSRGGTDTQYF. The CDR3 bases are TGTGCCAGCAGCTTATCCAGGGGAGGCACAGATACGCAGTATTTT.

This rearrangement joins TRBV7-9 to TRBJ2-1; D is undetermined. In germline, CDR1 is SEHNR, CDR2 FQNEAQ (reference sequence). This CDR3 spans 13 amino acids. Trimming took off 5 bases at V and 6 bases at J, with 11 bases between the two ends. CDR3 sequence: CASSPSTSNEQFF. The CDR3, as DNA: TGTGCCAGCAGCCCATCGACCTCCAATGAGCAGTTCTTC.

The gene calls are TRBV4-1 and TRBJ2-1; D unclear. V lost 0 bases, J lost 5 bases, and 8 bases lay in between. The CDR3 sequence is 14 residues long. Per germline, CDR1 MGHRA and CDR2 YSYEKL. DNA for the CDR3: TGCGCCAGCAGCCAAGATACCCCCCACAATGAGCAGTTCTTC. It translates to CASSQDTPHNEQFF.

This clone was counted once. The rearrangement joins TRBV4-1 to TRBJ2-1; unclear D gene. The germline V and J ends were trimmed by 4 bases and 4 bases, with 14 bases remaining between them. Germline V CDR1 and CDR2: MGHRA, YSYEKL. The CDR3 contains 15 residues. The CDR3 DNA sequence: TGCGCCAGCAGCCGATCCGGTCTCCCGTACAATGAGCAGTTCTTC. This sequence encodes CASSRSGLPYNEQFF.

The genes are TRBV4-3 and TRBJ2-3, with a weak D call TRBD2 (6 bases). The V gene's germline CDR1 is LGHNA and CDR2 YSLEER. Trimming left V 0 bases short and J 6 bases short, with 13 bases between. The CDR3 has 15 residues. In nucleotides, the CDR3 is TGCGCCAGCAGCCAAGATAGGAACAGCGGGGATACGCAGTATTTT. Amino acid sequence: CASSQDRNSGDTQYF.

CDR3 loop: CASSLGNPYSNQPQHF. The CDR3 nucleotides are TGTGCCAGCAGCTTAGGGAACCCTTATAGCAATCAGCCCCAGCATTTT. The rearrangement links TRBV28 to TRBJ1-5; D gene unclear. V shed 6 bases and J shed 0 bases, with 15 bases lying between them. The germline V gene has CDR1 MDHEN and CDR2 SYDVKM. The CDR3 spans 16 residues.

The V call is TRBV4-1, the J call TRBJ2-3; D is unclear. The CDR3 has 16 residues. The V and J ends lost 0 bases and 1 base respectively, with 11 bases between them. CDR1 is MGHRA and CDR2 is YSYEKL in the germline V gene. CDR3 DNA sequence: TGCGCCAGCAGCCAAGATCTGGGTGCCGGCACAGATACGCAGTATTTT. Translation: CASSQDLGAGTDTQYF.

The chain links TRBV5-8 to TRBJ2-7; D remains unclear. V dropped 4 bases and J dropped 2 bases, with 7 bases sitting between them. Germline-derived CDR1 and CDR2 are SGHTS and YDEGEE. This CDR3 comprises 12 residues. DNA of the CDR3: TGTGCCAGCAGCGGCGATACCTACGAGCAGTACTTC. Its protein product is CASSGDTYEQYF.

The rearrangement links TRBV28 to TRBJ1-1; possible D gene TRBD1, 6 bases. V lost 2 bases and J lost 11, with 18 bases in between. The CDR3 covers 14 residues. Germline-derived CDR1 and CDR2 are MDHEN and SYDVKM. The CDR3 region has the DNA TGTGCCAGCAGTTTAGTCGGGGGGCGCGTGTCGGCTTTCTTT. It translates to CASSLVGGRVSAFF.

This chain uses TRBV12-3 or TRBV12-4 with TRBJ2-1; no firm D call. Trimming cost V 3 bases and J 6 bases, with 9 bases left between them. The CDR3 sequence is 13 residues long. CDR3 in DNA: TGTGCCAGCAGTTTGTCGACTCCCAATGAGCAGTTCTTC. Protein: CASSLSTPNEQFF.

The chain employs TRBV3-1 (or the pseudogene TRBV3-2) and TRBJ1-1, with D unresolved. Germline lookup yields CDR1 LGHDT and CDR2 YNNKEL (reference sequence). Trimming cost V 3 bases and J 1 base, with 6 bases left between them. The CDR3 contains 13 residues. This CDR3 reads CASSQWPNTEAFF. The CDR3 region has the DNA TGTGCCAGCAGCCAGTGGCCGAACACTGAAGCTTTCTTT.

This rearrangement joins TRBV7-2 to TRBJ1-5; TRBD1 agrees at 7 bases. Germline V CDR1 and CDR2: SGHTA, FQGNSA. The CDR3 covers 15 residues. J was trimmed by 7 bases and V by 2 bases; bases with no gene match: 8. CDR3 nucleotides: TGTGCCAGCAGCTTACCCGGGACAGCTCTCCAGCCCCAGCATTTT. This gives the protein CASSLPGTALQPQHF.

The genes are TRBV10-3 and TRBJ2-1; D unresolved. CDR1 is ENHRY, CDR2 SYGVKD, per germline. The CDR3 is 14 amino acids. Between the trimmed V and J ends, which lost 7 bases and 0 bases, there was a span of 10 bases. CDR3 bases: TGTGCCATCAAGGGCGGTAGCTCCTACAATGAGCAGTTCTTC. Translated, it gives CAIKGGSSYNEQFF.

The rearrangement links TRBV9 to TRBJ1-5; D unclear. Per germline, CDR1 SGDLS and CDR2 YYNGEE. This CDR3 is 14 amino acids long. V lost 3 bases and J lost 3, with 10 bases in between. The CDR3 is CASSDPWHNQPQHF. DNA for the CDR3: TGTGCCAGCAGCGACCCGTGGCACAATCAGCCCCAGCATTTT.

The chain joins TRBV4-3 to TRBJ2-7, with D possibly being TRBD1 (6 bases). The germline V gene encodes CDR1 LGHNA and CDR2 YSLEER. The CDR3 loop spans 15 amino acids. Trimming pared 3 bases from V and 2 bases from J, leaving 14 bases between. CDR3 in amino acids: CASSQTRTAAYEQYF. The CDR3 region has the DNA TGCGCCAGCAGCCAGACCCGGACAGCTGCCTACGAGCAGTACTTC.

The chain combines TRBV27 with TRBJ2-3, with a possible D match to TRBD2 (6 bases). Germline CDR1 reads MNHEY; CDR2 reads SMNVEV (reference sequence). This CDR3 is built from 14 residues. Trimming took 3 bases from V and 8 from J, leaving 15 bases between them. In DNA, the CDR3 is TGTGCCAGCAGTTTTGCGGGGCTTGGAGGTACGCAGTATTTT. Translated: CASSFAGLGGTQYF.

The chain joins TRBV7-2 to TRBJ2-7; possibly TRBD2 for D (6 bases). V dropped 2 bases and J dropped 1 base, with 12 bases sitting between them. CDR3 length equals 15 residues. Germline V CDR1 and CDR2: SGHTA, FQGNSA. The CDR3 nucleotides are TGTGCCAGCAGCTTACAGGGAGGACTTTCCTACGAGCAGTACTTC. Translating gives CASSLQGGLSYEQYF.

This chain joins TRBV4-3 and TRBJ2-1; D may be TRBD1 or TRBD2 (5 bases each). The germline CDR1 and CDR2 sequences are LGHNA and YSLEER. V lost 4 bases and J lost 5, with 18 bases in between. The length of the CDR3 is 16 residues. For the CDR3, the DNA is TGCGCCAGCAGCCCTCAACCGCAGGGAGCTAACAATGAGCAGTTCTTC. Translating it yields CASSPQPQGANNEQFF.

This chain uses TRBV28 with TRBJ1-2, with TRBD1 identical over 7 bases. The germline CDR1 and CDR2 sequences are MDHEN and SYDVKM. This CDR3 comprises 14 residues. V gave up 5 bases and J gave up 0 bases; unmatched junction bases: 3. CDR3 DNA: TGTGCCAGCAGTCCCGGGACAGCTAACTATGGCTACACCTTC. This encodes CASSPGTANYGYTF.

This rearrangement joins TRBV6-4 to TRBJ1-1; D remains ambiguous. The CDR3 is made up of 14 amino acids. Germline V lookup: CDR1 MRHNA, CDR2 SNTAGT. V was trimmed by 5 bases and J by 1 base, leaving 11 bases between them. DNA of the CDR3: TGTGCCAGCAGTCCTCAAGTCGGGAACACTGAAGCTTTCTTT. Its translation is CASSPQVGNTEAFF.

In this sample, this clone turned up a few times. The V and J genes are TRBV6-5 and TRBJ2-5; D ambiguous. Trimming removed 8 bases from V and 5 bases from J, with 18 bases in between. This CDR3 has 14 residues. Germline assignment: CDR1 MNHEY and CDR2 SVGAGI. CDR3 DNA: TGTGCCAGCTCGGCGCAGACTTCGACGGAGACCCAGTACTTC. It codes for CASSAQTSTETQYF.

The rearrangement joins TRBV5-4 to TRBJ1-3; 8 bases are a match to TRBD1. Trimming cost V 4 bases and J 3 bases; bases outside gene matches: 3. The V gene's germline CDR1 is SGHNT and CDR2 YYREEE (reference sequence). CDR3 length: 14 amino acids. CDR3 coding DNA: TGTGCCAGCAGCGCACAGGGGGATGGAAACACCATATATTTT. This gives the protein CASSAQGDGNTIYF.

The V and J genes are TRBV25-1 and TRBJ2-2, with TRBD1 matching over 9 bases. Germline CDR1 and CDR2: MGHDK and SYGVNS. V lost 6 bases and J lost 4; bases outside the gene matches: 15. There are 18 residues in the CDR3. The CDR3 region is CASSRDTPGQGSTGELFF. As DNA, the CDR3 is TGTGCCAGCAGCCGAGACACACCGGGACAGGGATCCACCGGGGAGCTGTTTTTT. Full variable domain (missing parts from reference TRBV25-1 and TRBJ2-2): EADIYQTPRYLVIGTGKKITLECSQTMGHDKMYWYQQDPGMELHLIHYSYGVNSTEKGDLSSESTVSRIRTEHFPLTLESARPSHTSQYLCASSRDTPGQGSTGELFFGEGSRLTVL.

The rearrangement uses TRBV6-5 and TRBJ1-4, with 8 bases matching TRBD1. The CDR3 length is 15 residues. After removal of 7 bases from V and 4 bases from J, the junction contained 8 bases not matched to a gene. Germline V CDR1 and CDR2: MNHEY, SVGAGI. The CDR3 region has the DNA TGTGCCAGCACCTCACAGACAGGGGTTAATGAAAAACTGTTTTTT. Protein: CASTSQTGVNEKLFF.